A selection of T cell receptor beta chains follows, all from one sample in a study of prognosis after radiotherapy for stage I lung cancer. TCRdb redid the calling of the multiplex PCR reads with MiXCR, one entry per CDR3 protein. The sample holds some 27,000 distinct CDR3 sequences, less than 35% seen once. Specimen: PBMCs, collected before or after stereotactic body radiation therapy (not recorded which). The receptors originated from a donor aged 50 or older with non-small cell lung cancer. Both conserved end residues are trimmed from each CDR3.

V gene | CDR3 length | CDR3 protein
TRBV12-3/TRBV12-4 | 11 | ASSLNYYNEQF
TRBV25-1 | 13 | ASSDPDRFGETQY
TRBV12-3/TRBV12-4 | 13 | ASSLGAGEGDTQY
TRBV4-1 | 15 | ASSQGPARGATDTQY
TRBV20-1 | 14 | SARDREGVPLDEQF
TRBV5-4 | 15 | ASSLGGSGRSSYEQY
TRBV5-1 | 13 | ASSLGGANTGELF
TRBV19 | 11 | ASSPGYNEKLF
TRBV15 | 12 | ATNRDITSSEQF
TRBV10-3 | 12 | AISGGTENSPLH
TRBV2 | 12 | ASSGLAGFNEQF
TRBV20-1 | 13 | SARDRALIQGEQY
TRBV15 | 11 | ATSRDREEKLF
TRBV6-4 | 15 | ASSALMTGQNTGELF
TRBV6-2/TRBV6-3 | 16 | ASSRLSIGTANTGELF
TRBV11-2 | 11 | ASSRRYNEKLF
TRBV7-8 | 12 | ASSLFEASYEQY
TRBV6-2/TRBV6-3 | 12 | ASSYPRGNTGAF
TRBV6-5 | 10 | ASSSFRGWAF
TRBV7-2 | 14 | ASSAIFRDAKHGQF
TRBV14 | 13 | ASNGAGGAYNEQF
TRBV12-3/TRBV12-4 | 12 | ASSWGAMNTEAF
TRBV25-1 | 11 | ASSRPGTAEAF
TRBV10-2 | 11 | ASSPDRDYGYT
TRBV18 | 13 | ASSPPGLSTDTQY
TRBV5-4 | 13 | ASSTPSRGQTEAF
TRBV6-1 | 14 | ASSQTSGGAGDTQY
TRBV7-9 | 11 | ASSGIRDQPQH
TRBV12-3/TRBV12-4 | 12 | ASSLAGAGYEQY
TRBV2 | 10 | ASSERGNTQY
TRBV30 | 12 | AWSVRQTYNEQF
TRBV5-5 | 14 | ASSAPTGPGRETQY
TRBV10-3 | 12 | ANRKGGENTEAF
TRBV7-8 | 13 | ASSPRLAMYNEQF
TRBV7-9 | 11 | AAVGLAYNEQF
TRBV2 | 13 | ASSGTVAGGNEQF
TRBV28 | 11 | ESSYRGGQPQH
TRBV28 | 13 | ATYGGFRGNQPQH
TRBV24-1 | 16 | ATSDTGVAGTSTDTQY
TRBV5-1 | 14 | ASGLTGTGDNYGYT
TRBV28 | 14 | ASSFLDRTGVEKLF
TRBV5-6 | 9 | ASSAVNEQY
TRBV6-1 | 11 | ASSQQENYEQY
TRBV9 | 14 | ASSPGQGTWTDTQY
TRBV15 | 11 | ATSSRAHTESF
TRBV7-2 | 13 | ASSLTRGAAYEQY
TRBV10-3 | 13 | AISEGDRGPNEQF
TRBV20-1 | 11 | SAAGTPFNTIY
TRBV3-1 | 10 | ASSQVSNEQF
TRBV7-2 | 13 | ASSLVLAGAGTQY
TRBV7-9 | 14 | ASSKETGPPSYGYT
TRBV20-1 | 12 | SARGKGDDYGYT
TRBV15 | 11 | ATSSENKQPQH
TRBV7-8 | 11 | ASSFAGNQPQH
TRBV20-1 | 10 | SWTGGPYEQY
TRBV7-8 | 14 | ASSLDNRGNTGELF
TRBV6-4 | 12 | ASTSEGRNSPLH
TRBV5-8 | 13 | ASSLRGTSNQPQH
TRBV3-1 | 16 | ASSQRGLALSSYNEQF